The rows below give T cell receptor beta chains drawn from one sample of a study of blood T cell repertoires in COVID-19. TCRdb's copy holds only in-frame clones and misses some; the assay was immunoSEQ multiplex PCR. The sample includes hundreds of thousands of clones, 75% to 90% seen only once; the top ten take roughly 2%. Sequencing used PBMCs or T cells enriched from blood (not recorded which). The receptor source for this set is a man aged 30-40 years who had recovered from COVID-19. Both conserved end residues are part of each CDR3.

cdr3_aa | j_call | v_call
CASRLQANTEAFF | TRBJ1-1 | TRBV6-5
CASSYSDRGSTEAFF | TRBJ1-1 | TRBV6-6
CASSRETGNTGELFF | TRBJ2-2 | TRBV9
CASSYSPTASGNTIYF | TRBJ1-3 | TRBV6-5
CASSLAQVGYGYTF | TRBJ1-2 | TRBV7-2
CASSTRGGGELFF | TRBJ2-2 | TRBV7-2
CASSRLTDTQYF | TRBJ2-3 | TRBV3-1/TRBV3-2
CASSSLAGAPSDEQFF | TRBJ2-1 | TRBV18
CASSQVWGRDRAHQETQYF | TRBJ2-5 | TRBV3-1/TRBV3-2
CASSKNRGRGANVLTF | TRBJ2-6 | TRBV7-3
CASSQDWGQGQPQHF | TRBJ1-5 | TRBV4-1
CASRKTATNYGYTF | TRBJ1-2 | TRBV6-5
CASSLPIRGYTF | TRBJ1-2 | TRBV19
CASSQSTGSYEQYF | TRBJ2-7 | TRBV18
CASSLGLAGGQETQYF | TRBJ2-5 | TRBV5-5
CASSQESSGPNTQYF | TRBJ2-3 | TRBV4-1
CASSPGQASYEQYF | TRBJ2-7 | TRBV27
CASSQVLLFAGGPTDTQYF | TRBJ2-3 | TRBV3-1/TRBV3-2
CASSAHRGRDGTEAFF | TRBJ1-1 | TRBV27
CASSLWSSTTQYF | TRBJ2-3 | TRBV7-3
CASSRSSLFYEQFF | TRBJ2-1 | TRBV19
CARSLVADSSYNEQFF | TRBJ2-1 | TRBV7-5
CASRRGGSTDTQYF | TRBJ2-3 | TRBV19
CASSIQEKLYSPLHF | TRBJ1-6 | TRBV19
CATSREGVAGGLNYNEQFF | TRBJ2-1 | TRBV15
CASSRSRDSNQPQHF | TRBJ1-5 | TRBV18
CASGLVLAGGRNTDTQYF | TRBJ2-3 | TRBV12-5
CASRKGTGDAYGYTF | TRBJ1-2 | TRBV11-2
CASSQDGYASGGSNEQFF | TRBJ2-1 | TRBV4-1
CASSELDRGSSPLHF | TRBJ1-6 | TRBV19
CASNLGNNENSPLHF | TRBJ1-6 | TRBV5-1
CASSREAALSSYNEQFF | TRBJ2-1 | TRBV21-1
CASTPSGGDKVDTQYF | TRBJ2-3 | TRBV5-4
CASSLGGQNLYGYTF | TRBJ1-2 | TRBV7-9
CASSLARAGGDYGYTF | TRBJ1-2 | TRBV7-9
CASSGGDRGVDTGELFF | TRBJ2-2 | TRBV19
CASSPKGRTGPSYEQYF | TRBJ2-7 | TRBV11-2
CASSFGTTAEAFF | TRBJ1-1 | TRBV12-3/TRBV12-4
CASSLAKGSTDTQYF | TRBJ2-3 | TRBV5-4
CASSLGIAGVQETQYF | TRBJ2-5 | TRBV18
CASTPGQGGYGYTF | TRBJ1-2 | TRBV3-1/TRBV3-2
CASSSSPYGYTF | TRBJ1-2 | TRBV7-9